Sequencing of this T cell receptor (beta chain) was carried out in a study of human T cells and chemical hapten exposure. In the source study's methods: A typical sample had 95,638 TCRs, with roughly 20,000 to 690,600 overall. TCRdb reprocessed the RACE reads via MiXCR and lists one record per CDR3 protein. The V and J calls reflect TCRdb's pipeline rather than the authors' work. The sample carries fewer than 350,000 distinct CDR3 sequences, roughly 8% recorded once. The germline V gene encodes CDR1 SGHTA and CDR2 FQGNSA. This CDR3 has 17 amino acids. The ends were cut back, 0 bases at V and 7 bases at J, with 21 bases in the middle. The time point: pre-sensitization, week 0. Indicated treatment: therapeutic diphenylcyclopropenone sensitization with weekly scalp DPC.

The material sequenced was whole blood, taken in connection with sensitization to the hapten diphenylcyclopropenone (DPC). The chain is built from TRBV7-2 and TRBJ2-5, with D perhaps matching TRBD2 (7 bases). The origin of this receptor is a man between 18 and 35 years old with alopecia areata. Some clones in this sample may be carry-over from other donors' samples. In DNA, the CDR3 is TGTGCCAGCAGCTTAGCGGGGGGCGGGGGCCCGCTAGGGACCCAGTACTTC. Translation: CASSLAGGGGPLGTQYF. Looking up the rest from reference TRBV7-2 and TRBJ2-5 gives the full variable domain: GAGVSQSPSNKVTEKGKDVELRCDPISGHTALYWYRQSLGQGLEFLIYFQGNSAPDKSGLPSDRFSAERTGGSVSTLTIQRTQQEDSAVYLCASSLAGGGGPLGTQYFGPGTRLLVL.